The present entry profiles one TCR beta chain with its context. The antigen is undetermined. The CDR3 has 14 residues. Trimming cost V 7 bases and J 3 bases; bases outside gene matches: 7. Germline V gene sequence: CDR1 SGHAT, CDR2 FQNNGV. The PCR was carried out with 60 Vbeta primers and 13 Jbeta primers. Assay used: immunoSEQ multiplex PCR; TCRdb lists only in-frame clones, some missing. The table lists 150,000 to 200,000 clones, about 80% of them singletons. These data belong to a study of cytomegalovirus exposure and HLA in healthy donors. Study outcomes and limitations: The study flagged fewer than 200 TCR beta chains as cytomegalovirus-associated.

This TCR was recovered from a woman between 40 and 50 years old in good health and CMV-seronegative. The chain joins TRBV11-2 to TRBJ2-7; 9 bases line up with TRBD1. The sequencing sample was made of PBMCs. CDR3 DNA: TGTGCCAGCACCACCGGGACAGGGAGCTACGAGCAGTACTTC. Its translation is CASTTGTGSYEQYF.